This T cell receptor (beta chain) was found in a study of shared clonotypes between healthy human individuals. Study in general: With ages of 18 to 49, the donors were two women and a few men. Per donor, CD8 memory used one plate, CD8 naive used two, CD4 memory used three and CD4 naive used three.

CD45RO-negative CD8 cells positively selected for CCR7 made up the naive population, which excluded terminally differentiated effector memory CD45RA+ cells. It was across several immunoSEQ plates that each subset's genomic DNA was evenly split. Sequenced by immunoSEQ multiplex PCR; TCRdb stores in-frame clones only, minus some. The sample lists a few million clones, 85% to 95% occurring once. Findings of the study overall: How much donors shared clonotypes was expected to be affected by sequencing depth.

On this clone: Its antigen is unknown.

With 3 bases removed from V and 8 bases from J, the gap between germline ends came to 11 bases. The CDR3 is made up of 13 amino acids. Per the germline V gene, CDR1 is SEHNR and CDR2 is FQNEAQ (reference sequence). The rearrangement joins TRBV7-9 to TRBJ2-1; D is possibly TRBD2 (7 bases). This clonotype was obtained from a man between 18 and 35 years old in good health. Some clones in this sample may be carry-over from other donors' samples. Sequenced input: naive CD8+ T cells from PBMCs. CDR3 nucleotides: TGTGCCAGCAGCTTCGGGGGGCCCGATGAGCAGTTCTTC. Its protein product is CASSFGGPDEQFF.